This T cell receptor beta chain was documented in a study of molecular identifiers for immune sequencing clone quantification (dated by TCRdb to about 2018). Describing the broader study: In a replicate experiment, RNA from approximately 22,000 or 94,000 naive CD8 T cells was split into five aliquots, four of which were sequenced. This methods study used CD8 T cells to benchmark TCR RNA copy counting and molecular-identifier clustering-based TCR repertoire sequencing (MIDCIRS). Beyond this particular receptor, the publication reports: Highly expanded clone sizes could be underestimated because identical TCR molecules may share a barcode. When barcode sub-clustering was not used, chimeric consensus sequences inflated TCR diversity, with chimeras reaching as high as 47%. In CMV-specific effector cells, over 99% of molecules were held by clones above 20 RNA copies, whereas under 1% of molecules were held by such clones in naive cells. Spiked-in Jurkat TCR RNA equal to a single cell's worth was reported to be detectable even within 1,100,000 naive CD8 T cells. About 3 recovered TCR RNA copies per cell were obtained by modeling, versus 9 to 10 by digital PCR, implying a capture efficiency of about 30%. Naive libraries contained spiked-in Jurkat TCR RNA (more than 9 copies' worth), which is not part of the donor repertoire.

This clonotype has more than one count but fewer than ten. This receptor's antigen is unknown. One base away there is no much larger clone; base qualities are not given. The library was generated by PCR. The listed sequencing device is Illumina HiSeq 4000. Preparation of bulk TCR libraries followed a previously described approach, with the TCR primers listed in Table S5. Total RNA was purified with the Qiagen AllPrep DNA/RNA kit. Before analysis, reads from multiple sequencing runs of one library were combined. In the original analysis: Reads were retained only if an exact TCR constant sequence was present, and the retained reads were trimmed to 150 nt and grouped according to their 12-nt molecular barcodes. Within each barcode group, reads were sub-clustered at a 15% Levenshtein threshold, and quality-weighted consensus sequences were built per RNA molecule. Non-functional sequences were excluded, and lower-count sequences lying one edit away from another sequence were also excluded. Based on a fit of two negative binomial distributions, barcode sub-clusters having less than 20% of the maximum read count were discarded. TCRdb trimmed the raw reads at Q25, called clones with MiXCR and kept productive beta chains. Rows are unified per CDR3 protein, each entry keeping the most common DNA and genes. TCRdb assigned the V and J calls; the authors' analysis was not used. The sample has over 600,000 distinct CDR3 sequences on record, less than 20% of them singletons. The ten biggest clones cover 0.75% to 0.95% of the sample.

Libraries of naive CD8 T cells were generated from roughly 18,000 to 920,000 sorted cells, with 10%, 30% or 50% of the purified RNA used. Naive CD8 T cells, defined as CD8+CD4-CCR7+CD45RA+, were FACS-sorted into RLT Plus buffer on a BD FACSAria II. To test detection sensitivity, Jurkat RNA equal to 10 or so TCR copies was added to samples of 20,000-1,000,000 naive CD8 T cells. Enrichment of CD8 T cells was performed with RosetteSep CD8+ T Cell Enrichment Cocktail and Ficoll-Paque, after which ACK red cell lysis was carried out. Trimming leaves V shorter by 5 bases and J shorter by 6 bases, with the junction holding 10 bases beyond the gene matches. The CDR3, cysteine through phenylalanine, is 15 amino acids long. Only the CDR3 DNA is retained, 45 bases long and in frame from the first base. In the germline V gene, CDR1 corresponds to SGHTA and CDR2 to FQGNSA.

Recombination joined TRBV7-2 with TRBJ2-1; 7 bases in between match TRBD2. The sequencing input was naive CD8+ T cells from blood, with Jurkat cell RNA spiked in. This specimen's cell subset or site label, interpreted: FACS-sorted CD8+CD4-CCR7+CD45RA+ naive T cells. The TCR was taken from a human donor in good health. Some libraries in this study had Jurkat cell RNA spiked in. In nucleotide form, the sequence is TGTGCCAGCAGCCTTACCGCGGGAGCGCTCAATGAGCAGTTCTTC. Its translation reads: CASSLTAGALNEQFF.